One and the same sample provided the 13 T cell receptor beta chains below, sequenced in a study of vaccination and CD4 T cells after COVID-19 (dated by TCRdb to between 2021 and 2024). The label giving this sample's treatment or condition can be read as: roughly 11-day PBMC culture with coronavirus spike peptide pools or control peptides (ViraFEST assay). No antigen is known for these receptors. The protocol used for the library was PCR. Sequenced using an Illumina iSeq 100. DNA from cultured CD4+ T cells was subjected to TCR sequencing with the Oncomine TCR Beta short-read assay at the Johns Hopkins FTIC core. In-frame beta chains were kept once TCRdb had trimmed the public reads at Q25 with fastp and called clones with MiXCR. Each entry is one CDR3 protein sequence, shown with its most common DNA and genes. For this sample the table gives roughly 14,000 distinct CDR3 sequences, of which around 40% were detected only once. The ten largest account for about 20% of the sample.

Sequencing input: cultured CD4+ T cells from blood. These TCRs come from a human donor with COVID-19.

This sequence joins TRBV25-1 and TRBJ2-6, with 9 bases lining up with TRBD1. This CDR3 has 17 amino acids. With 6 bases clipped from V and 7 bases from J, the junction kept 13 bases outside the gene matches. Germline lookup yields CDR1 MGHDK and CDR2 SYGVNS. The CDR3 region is CASSDSGTGSFANVLTF. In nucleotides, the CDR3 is TGTGCCAGCAGCGATTCCGGGACAGGGTCTTTCGCCAACGTCCTGACTTTC.

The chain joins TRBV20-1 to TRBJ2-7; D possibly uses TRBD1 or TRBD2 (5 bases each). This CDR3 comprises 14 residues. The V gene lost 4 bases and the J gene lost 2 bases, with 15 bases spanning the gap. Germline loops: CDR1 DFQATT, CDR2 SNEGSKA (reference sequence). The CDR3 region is CSAKTGTEPYEQYF. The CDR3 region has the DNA TGCAGTGCTAAGACCGGGACCGAACCCTACGAGCAGTACTTC.

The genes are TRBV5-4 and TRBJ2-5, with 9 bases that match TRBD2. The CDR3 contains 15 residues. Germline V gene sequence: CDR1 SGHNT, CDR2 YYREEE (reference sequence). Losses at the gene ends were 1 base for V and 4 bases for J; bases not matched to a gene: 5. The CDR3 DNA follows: TGTGCCAGCAGCTTGCTAGCGGGGAATACAGAGACCCAGTACTTC. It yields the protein CASSLLAGNTETQYF.

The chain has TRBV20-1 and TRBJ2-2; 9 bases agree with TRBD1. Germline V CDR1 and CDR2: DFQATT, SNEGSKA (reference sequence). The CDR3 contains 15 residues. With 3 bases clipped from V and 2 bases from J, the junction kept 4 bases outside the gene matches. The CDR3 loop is CSASRDRANTGELFF. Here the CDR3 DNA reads TGCAGTGCTAGCCGGGACAGGGCCAACACCGGGGAGCTGTTTTTT.

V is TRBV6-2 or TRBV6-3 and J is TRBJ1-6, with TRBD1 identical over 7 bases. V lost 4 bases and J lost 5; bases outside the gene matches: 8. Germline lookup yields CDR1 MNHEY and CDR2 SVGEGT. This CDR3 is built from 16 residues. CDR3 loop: CASSLFSGQDNSPLHF. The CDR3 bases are TGTGCCAGCAGTTTATTTAGCGGACAGGATAATTCACCCCTCCACTTT.

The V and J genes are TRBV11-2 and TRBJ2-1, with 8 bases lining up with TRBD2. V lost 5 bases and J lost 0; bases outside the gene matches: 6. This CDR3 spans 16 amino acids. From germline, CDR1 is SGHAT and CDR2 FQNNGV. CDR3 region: CASSPLAGSSYNEQFF. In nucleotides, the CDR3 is TGTGCCAGCAGCCCTCTAGCGGGCAGCTCCTACAATGAGCAGTTCTTC.

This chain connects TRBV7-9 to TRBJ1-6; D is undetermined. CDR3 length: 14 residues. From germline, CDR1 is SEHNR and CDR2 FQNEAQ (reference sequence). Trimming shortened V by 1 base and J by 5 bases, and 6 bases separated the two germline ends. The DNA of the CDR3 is TGTGCCAGCAGCTTAGGGAATAATAATTCACCCCTCCACTTT. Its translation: CASSLGNNNSPLHF.

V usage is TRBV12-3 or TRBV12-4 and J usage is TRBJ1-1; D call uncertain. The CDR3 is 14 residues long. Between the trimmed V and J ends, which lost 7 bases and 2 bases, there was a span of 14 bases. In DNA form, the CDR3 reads TGTGCCAGCATCTCGTTAATGGGAAACACTGAAGCTTTCTTT. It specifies CASISLMGNTEAFF.

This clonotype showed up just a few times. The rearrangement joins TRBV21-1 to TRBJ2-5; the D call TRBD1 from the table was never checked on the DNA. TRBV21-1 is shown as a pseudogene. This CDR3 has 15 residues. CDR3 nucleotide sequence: TGTGCCAGCAGCGGGAAGGGGCCGTGCCGGGAGACCCAGTACTTC. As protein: CASSGKGPCRETQYF.

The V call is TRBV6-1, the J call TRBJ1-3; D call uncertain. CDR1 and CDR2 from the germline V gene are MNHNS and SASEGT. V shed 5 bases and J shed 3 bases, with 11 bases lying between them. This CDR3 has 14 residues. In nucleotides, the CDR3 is TGTGCCAGCAGTCCCTATGGGGATGGAAACACCATATATTTT. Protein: CASSPYGDGNTIYF.

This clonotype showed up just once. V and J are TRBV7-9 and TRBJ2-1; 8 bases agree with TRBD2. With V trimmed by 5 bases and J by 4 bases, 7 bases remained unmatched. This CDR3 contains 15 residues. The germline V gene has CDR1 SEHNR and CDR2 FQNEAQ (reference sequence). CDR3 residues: CASSISGGNYNEQFF. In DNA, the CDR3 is TGTGCCAGCAGCATCAGCGGGGGAAATTACAATGAGCAGTTCTTC.

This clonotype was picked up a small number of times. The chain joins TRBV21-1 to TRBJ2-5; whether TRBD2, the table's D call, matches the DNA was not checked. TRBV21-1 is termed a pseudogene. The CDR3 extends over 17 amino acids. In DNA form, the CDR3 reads TGTGCCAGCAGCAAAAGACTAGCGGGAGTGACCCAAGAGACCCAGTACTTC. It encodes CASSKRLAGVTQETQYF.

The CDR3 is CASSPNSPLHF. The CDR3 DNA sequence: TGTGCCAGCAGCCCGAATTCACCCCTCCACTTT. The chain uses TRBV5-8 and TRBJ1-6; D remains ambiguous. CDR1 and CDR2 (germline): SGHTS, YDEGEE. V dropped 4 bases and J dropped 7 bases, with 3 bases sitting between them. The CDR3 extends over 11 amino acids. Together with reference TRBV5-8 and TRBJ1-6, the CDR3 gives the full variable domain: EAGVTQSPTHLIKTRGQQATLRCSPISGHTSVYWYQQALGLGLQFLLWYDEGEERNRGNFPPRFSGRQFPNYSSELNVNALELEDSALYLCASSPNSPLHFGNGTRLTVT.